This TCR beta chain was captured by sequencing in a study of CD8 T cells in Susac syndrome. V gave up 1 base and J gave up 7 bases, with 22 bases separating them. Germline CDR1 MNHEY, CDR2 SVGEGT. The CDR3 is made up of 17 amino acids. Random hexamers primed reverse transcription of about 0.5 to 1 ug RNA. A single record per CDR3 protein comes from TCRdb applying MiXCR to the immunoSEQ multiplex PCR reads. The sample holds under 200,000 distinct CDR3 sequences, approximately 96% seen once. The patients with Susac syndrome satisfied recently defined diagnostic criteria for either definite or probable disease. CD8+ and CD4+ T cells were negatively isolated; TEMRA cells were FACS-enriched.

V usage is TRBV6-2 or TRBV6-3 and J usage is TRBJ1-1; D not certain. This clonotype originated in a human donor with Susac syndrome. Sequencing used CD4+ T cells from PBMCs. CDR3 coding DNA: TGTGCCAGCAGTTACTTCAGCGCGGCCGGTAGGGCTTATGAAGCTTTCTTT. Its translation is CASSYFSAAGRAYEAFF.